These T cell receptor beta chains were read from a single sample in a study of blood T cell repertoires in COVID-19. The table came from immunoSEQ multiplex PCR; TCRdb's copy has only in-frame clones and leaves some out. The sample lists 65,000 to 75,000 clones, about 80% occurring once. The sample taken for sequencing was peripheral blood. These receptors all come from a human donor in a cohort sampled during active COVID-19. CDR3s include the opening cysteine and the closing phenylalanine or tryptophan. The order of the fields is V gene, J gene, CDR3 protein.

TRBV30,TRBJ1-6,CAWSPNGRLNSPLHF
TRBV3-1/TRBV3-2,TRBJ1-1,CASSQTGTGGEAFF
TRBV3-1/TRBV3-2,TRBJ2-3,CASSQGTSDTSTDTQYF
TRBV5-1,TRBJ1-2,CASREPGAGGAGYTF
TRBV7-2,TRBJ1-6,CASRYRGQGANNSPLHF
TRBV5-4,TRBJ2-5,CASSLADSGGVTKTQYF
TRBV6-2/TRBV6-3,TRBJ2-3,CASSRQSGTRDTQYF
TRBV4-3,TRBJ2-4,CASSQESQGALYGIQYF
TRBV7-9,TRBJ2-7,CASSSGQGGYEQYF
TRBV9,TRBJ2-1,CASSVARSPYNEQFF
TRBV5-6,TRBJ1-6,CASSLSDRRASPLHF
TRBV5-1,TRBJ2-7,CASSFSSAGGLSYEQYF
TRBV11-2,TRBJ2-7,CASSSRQPSSYEQYF
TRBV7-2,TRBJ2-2,CASTPGSLNTGELFF
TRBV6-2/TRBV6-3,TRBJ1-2,CASSDSTGTVYYGYTF
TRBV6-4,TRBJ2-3,CASSPGLPTDTQYF
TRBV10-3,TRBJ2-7,CAISRTPGTSVEQYF
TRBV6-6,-,CASSGRDLSYEQYF
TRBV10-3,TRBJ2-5,CAISGEWTGAGETQYF
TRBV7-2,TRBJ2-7,CASSLTGAYEQYF
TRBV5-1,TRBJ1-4,CASSLDSLNEKLFF
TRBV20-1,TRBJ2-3,CSASNFGQGDDTDTQYF
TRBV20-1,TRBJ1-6,CSASLTGGYNSPLHF